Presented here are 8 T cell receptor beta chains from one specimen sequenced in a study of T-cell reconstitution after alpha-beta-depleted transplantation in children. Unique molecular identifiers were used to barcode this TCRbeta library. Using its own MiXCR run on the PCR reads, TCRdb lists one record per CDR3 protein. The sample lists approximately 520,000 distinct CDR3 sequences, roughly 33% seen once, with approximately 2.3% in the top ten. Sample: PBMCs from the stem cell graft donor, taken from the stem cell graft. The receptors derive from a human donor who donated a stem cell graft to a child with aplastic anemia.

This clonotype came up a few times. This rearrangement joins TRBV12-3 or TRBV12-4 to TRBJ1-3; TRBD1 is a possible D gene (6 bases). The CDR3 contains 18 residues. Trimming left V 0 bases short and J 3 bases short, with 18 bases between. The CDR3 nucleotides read TGTGCCAGCAGTTTAGCTCTGAACTCCCAGGGGCGTGGAAACACCATATATTTT. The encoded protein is CASSLALNSQGRGNTIYF.

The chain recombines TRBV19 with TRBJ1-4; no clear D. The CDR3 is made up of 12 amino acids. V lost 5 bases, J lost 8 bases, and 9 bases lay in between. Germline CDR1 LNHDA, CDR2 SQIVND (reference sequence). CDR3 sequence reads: CASSALREKLFF. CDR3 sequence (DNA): TGTGCCAGTAGTGCTCTCAGGGAAAAACTGTTTTTT. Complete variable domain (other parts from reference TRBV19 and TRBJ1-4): DGGITQSPKYLFRKEGQNVTLSCEQNLNHDAMYWYRQDPGQGLRLIYYSQIVNDFQKGDIAEGYSVSREKKESFPLTVTSAQKNPTAFYLCASSALREKLFFGSGTQLSVL.

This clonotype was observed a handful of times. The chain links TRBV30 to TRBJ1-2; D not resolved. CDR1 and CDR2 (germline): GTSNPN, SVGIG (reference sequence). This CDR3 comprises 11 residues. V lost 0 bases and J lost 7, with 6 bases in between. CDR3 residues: CAWSVLSGYTF. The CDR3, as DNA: TGTGCCTGGAGTGTACTGAGTGGCTACACCTTC.

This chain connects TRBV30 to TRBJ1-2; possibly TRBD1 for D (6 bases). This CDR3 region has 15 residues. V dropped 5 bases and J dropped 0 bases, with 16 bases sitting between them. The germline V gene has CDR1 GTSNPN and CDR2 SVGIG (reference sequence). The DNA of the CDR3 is TGTGCCTGGGAAATATACAGGGAAACTAACTATGGCTACACCTTC. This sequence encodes CAWEIYRETNYGYTF. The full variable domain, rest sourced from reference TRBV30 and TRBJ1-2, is SQTIHQWPATLVQPVGSPLSLECTVEGTSNPNLYWYRQAAGRGLQLLFYSVGIGQISSEVPQNLSASRPQDRQFILSSKKLLLSDSGFYLCAWEIYRETNYGYTFGSGTRLTVV.

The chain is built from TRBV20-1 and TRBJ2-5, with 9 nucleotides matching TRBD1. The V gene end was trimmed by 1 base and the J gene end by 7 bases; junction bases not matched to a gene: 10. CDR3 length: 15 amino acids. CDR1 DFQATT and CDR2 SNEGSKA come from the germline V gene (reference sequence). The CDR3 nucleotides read TGCAGTGCTAGAGGCCGGGACAGGGAGGTTGGGACCCAGTACTTC. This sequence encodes CSARGRDREVGTQYF.

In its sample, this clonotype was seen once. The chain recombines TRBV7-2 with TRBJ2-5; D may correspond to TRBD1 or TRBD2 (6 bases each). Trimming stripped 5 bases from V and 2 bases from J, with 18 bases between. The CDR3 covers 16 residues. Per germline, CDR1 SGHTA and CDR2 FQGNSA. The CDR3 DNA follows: TGTGCCAGCAGCGGAAACGGGGGCAGCCCGCAAGAGACCCAGTACTTC. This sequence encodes CASSGNGGSPQETQYF.

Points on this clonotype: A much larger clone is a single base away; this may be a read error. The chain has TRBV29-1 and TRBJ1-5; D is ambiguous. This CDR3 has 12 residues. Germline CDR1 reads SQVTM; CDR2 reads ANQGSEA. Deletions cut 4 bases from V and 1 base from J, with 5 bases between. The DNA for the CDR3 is TGCAGCGTTGGAAACAGCAATCAGCCCCAGCATTTT. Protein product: CSVGNSNQPQHF.

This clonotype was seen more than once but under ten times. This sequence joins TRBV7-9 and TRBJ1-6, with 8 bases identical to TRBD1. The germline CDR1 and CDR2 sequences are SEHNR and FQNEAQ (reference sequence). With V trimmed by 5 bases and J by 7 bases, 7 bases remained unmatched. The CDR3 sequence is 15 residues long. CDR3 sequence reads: CASSTGQGGNSPLHF. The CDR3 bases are TGTGCCAGCAGCACTGGACAGGGCGGGAATTCACCCCTCCACTTT.